This is a list of T cell receptor beta chains from one sample in a study of regulatory T cells in long-lasting Graves disease. TCRdb reanalysed the multiplex PCR reads using MiXCR and keeps one entry per CDR3 protein. This sample carries almost 450,000 distinct CDR3 sequences, less than 20% of them seen once, and the ten largest clones take approximately 11%. This sample was shared with a second study, whose subject was T cells in Graves' hyperthyroidism and ophthalmopathy.

The sequenced sample was peripheral blood mononuclear cells (PBMCs), obtained at new diagnosis, from a patient treated with antithyroid drugs. The receptor source for this set is a woman aged 25 to 39 with Graves disease. Both conserved end residues are trimmed from each CDR3. The order of the fields is clone size, V gene, CDR3 protein. Size values are once, few and many counts, or a class for expanded clones, and some rows have none.

clone_size: few; v_call: TRBV5-1; cdr3_aa: ASSRTGTSGGHNEQF
clone_size: few; v_call: TRBV19; cdr3_aa: ASSIAGGSGYT
clone_size: few; v_call: TRBV6-1; cdr3_aa: ASGVLQPQH
clone_size: many; v_call: TRBV6-1; cdr3_aa: ASIQGPGDTEAF
clone_size: many; v_call: TRBV28; cdr3_aa: ASRDSLRGTQY
clone_size: -; v_call: TRBV5-5; cdr3_aa: ASSDQFGYNEQF
clone_size: -; v_call: TRBV11-2; cdr3_aa: ASSFLGQGTYEQY
clone_size: many; v_call: TRBV27; cdr3_aa: ASSFKLNTEAF
clone_size: many; v_call: TRBV11-2; cdr3_aa: ASSPAGGPYEQY
clone_size: -; v_call: TRBV29-1; cdr3_aa: SVIEREDYEQY
clone_size: many; v_call: TRBV28; cdr3_aa: ASSFQVAGGPIYNEQF
clone_size: many; v_call: TRBV5-1; cdr3_aa: ASSLEPISPNEKLF
clone_size: many; v_call: TRBV6-1; cdr3_aa: ASRHTGGADTEAF
clone_size: -; v_call: TRBV3-2; cdr3_aa: ASSQDRDRESNQPQH
clone_size: -; v_call: TRBV5-5; cdr3_aa: ASSLEGVGNTIY